These 23 T cell receptor beta chains share one sample of origin, sequenced in a study of blood T cell repertoires in COVID-19. Method: immunoSEQ multiplex PCR; TCRdb's copy keeps in-frame clones and lacks some. The data contain around 54,000 clones, roughly 87% of them singletons. The sample taken for sequencing was peripheral blood. The receptor set was obtained from a human donor in a cohort sampled during active COVID-19.

V is TRBV29-1 and J is TRBJ2-3; 9 bases align to TRBD1. The germline CDR1 and CDR2 sequences are SQVTM and ANQGSEA. The V segment lost 6 bases and the J segment 3 bases; nucleotides outside the gene matches: 10. There are 15 residues in the CDR3. The CDR3 loop is CSVALRTGATDTQYF. The CDR3 nucleotides are TGCAGCGTCGCTCTTCGGACAGGGGCGACAGATACGCAGTATTTT.

This chain links TRBV6-1 with TRBJ2-7; D gene ambiguous. CDR1 is MNHNS, CDR2 SASEGT, per germline. This CDR3 region has 12 residues. Trimming left V 2 bases short and J 3 bases short, with 5 bases between. CDR3 sequence: CASSETDYEQYF. DNA for the CDR3: TGTGCCAGCAGTGAAACTGACTACGAGCAGTACTTC.

The CDR3: CASSGGGQSVSGANVLTF. The CDR3 DNA reads as TGTGCCAGCTCAGGAGGGGGACAGTCCGTCTCTGGGGCCAACGTCCTGACTTTC. This chain links TRBV18 with TRBJ2-6; possible D gene TRBD1, 7 bases. V was clipped by 5 bases and J by 0 bases, with 17 bases between them. Germline loops: CDR1 KGHSH, CDR2 LQKENI. The CDR3 runs 18 residues.

The chain links TRBV5-1 to TRBJ2-7; TRBD2 agrees at 11 bases. Unmatched junction bases numbered 4, after V lost 0 bases and J lost 5 bases. Germline assignment: CDR1 SGHRS and CDR2 YFSETQ. This CDR3 has 15 residues. CDR3 DNA: TGCGCCAGCAGCTTGGGACTAGCGGGAAGCAACGAGCAGTACTTC. The encoded protein is CASSLGLAGSNEQYF.

As DNA, the CDR3 is TGTGCCACCTCCGGGACAGAGTCCTACGAGCAGTACTTC. Translation gives CATSGTESYEQYF. The chain links TRBV27 to TRBJ2-7, with 7 bases aligning to TRBD1. Germline trimming cut 10 bases from V and 1 base from J; bases unmatched to any gene: 7. Germline CDR1 is MNHEY and CDR2 is SMNVEV (reference sequence). The CDR3 is 13 residues long.

The chain employs TRBV28 and TRBJ1-3; tentative D call: TRBD1 (6 bases). Looked up from germline, CDR1 is MDHEN and CDR2 is SYDVKM. V gave up 6 bases and J gave up 0 bases, with 15 bases separating them. This CDR3 has 16 residues. CDR3 loop: CASRPGQSISGNTIYF. In DNA form, the CDR3 reads TGTGCCAGCAGGCCCGGACAGAGTATCTCTGGAAACACCATATATTTT.

This clone was seen just once. The CDR3 loop reads CASSARGPGGTDTQYF. CDR3 nucleotides: TGTGCCAGCAGCGCCAGAGGTCCCGGGGGCACAGATACGCAGTATTTT. The chain couples TRBV9 to TRBJ2-3; possibly TRBD2 for D (5 bases). This CDR3 region has 16 residues. CDR1 and CDR2 (germline): SGDLS, YYNGEE. The V and J ends lost 3 bases and 1 base respectively, with 15 bases between them.

The chain employs TRBV6-5 and TRBJ1-2, with D possibly matching TRBD1 (6 bases). Germline CDR1 reads MNHEY; CDR2 reads SVGAGI. The CDR3 spans 14 residues. V gave up 4 bases and J gave up 8 bases, with 17 bases separating them. This CDR3 reads CASSLVGHSAGYTF. The CDR3 DNA follows: TGTGCCAGCAGTTTAGTGGGACATTCGGCAGGCTACACCTTC.

The V and J genes are TRBV3-1 (or the pseudogene TRBV3-2) and TRBJ2-1; D unresolved. CDR1 and CDR2 (germline): LGHDT, YNNKEL (reference sequence). Trimming took 0 bases from V and 7 from J, leaving 7 bases between them. The CDR3 runs 13 residues. Here the CDR3 DNA reads TGTGCCAGCAGCCAAGATCCCCATAATGAGCAGTTCTTC. Encoded protein: CASSQDPHNEQFF.

A note on this clone: The same CDR3 arises from other DNA sequences in this sample as well. The V gene is TRBV27, the J gene TRBJ2-7, with 8 nucleotides matching TRBD1. This CDR3 is 13 amino acids long. V was clipped by 2 bases and J by 3 bases; unmatched bases: 0. Germline CDR1 MNHEY, CDR2 SMNVEV (reference sequence). The CDR3 nucleotides read TGTGCCAGCAGTTTAGACAGGGGCTACGAGCAGTACTTC. Translated: CASSLDRGYEQYF.

The gene calls are TRBV21-1 and TRBJ2-1; no DNA check was done on the table's D call, TRBD1. TRBV21-1 is labeled a pseudogene. This CDR3 comprises 16 residues. CDR3 in DNA: TGTGCCAGCAGCCTGGGACAGGGGGAACCCTACAATGAGCAGTTCTTC. This translates into CASSLGQGEPYNEQFF.

CDR3 DNA: TGTGCCAGCAGCACAAGCGTGTCCTCCTACAATGAGCAGTTCTTC. Its protein is CASSTSVSSYNEQFF. The chain has TRBV7-3 and TRBJ2-1; D gene uncertain. Germline values: CDR1 SGHTA, CDR2 FQGTGA. This CDR3 is 15 amino acids long. V dropped 5 bases and J dropped 0 bases, with 11 bases sitting between them.

V usage is TRBV11-2 and J usage is TRBJ2-1; TRBD1 might be the D (6 bases). The CDR3 spans 15 residues. Germline CDR1 SGHAT, CDR2 FQNNGV. Trimming stripped 5 bases from V and 2 bases from J, with 13 bases between. The CDR3 protein is CASSRSTGTYNEQFF. For the CDR3, the DNA is TGTGCCAGCAGCCGTTCAACAGGGACCTACAATGAGCAGTTCTTC.

The chain carries TRBV18 and TRBJ2-3; D not certain. Looked up from germline, CDR1 is KGHSH and CDR2 is LQKENI. Trimming left V 3 bases short and J 0 bases short, with 10 bases between. The CDR3 has 15 amino acids. The DNA for the CDR3 is TGTGCCAGCTCACCGTCGCGCCAAAGCACAGATACGCAGTATTTT. This gives the protein CASSPSRQSTDTQYF.

Turning to this clone: A junction end diverges from the germline sequence, so it may reflect a read error. The chain has TRBV9 and TRBJ1-2, with 7 bases lining up with TRBD1. CDR1 is SGDLS and CDR2 is YYNGEE in the germline V gene. The CDR3 length is 15 residues. CDR3 bases: TGTGTCAGCAGCCCCCTGGGACAGATTAAGCATGGCTACACCTTC. Amino acid sequence: CVSSPLGQIKHGYTF. Using reference TRBV9 and TRBJ1-2 for the parts outside the CDR3, the full variable domain is DSGVTQTPKHLITATGQRVTLRCSPRSGDLSVYWYQQSLDQGLQFLIQYYNGEERAKGNILERFSAQQFPDLHSELNLSSLELGDSALYFCVSSPLGQIKHGYTFGSGTRLTVV.

V is TRBV6-5 and J is TRBJ2-7, with TRBD2 identical over 12 bases. V lost 2 bases and J lost 3; bases outside the gene matches: 5. Germline CDR1 MNHEY, CDR2 SVGAGI. This CDR3 region has 16 residues. The CDR3 region has the DNA TGTGCCAGCAGTTACCGACTAGCGGGAGTCATCTACGAGCAGTACTTC. It encodes CASSYRLAGVIYEQYF.

The gene calls are TRBV5-1 and TRBJ2-1; 9 nucleotides match TRBD2. There are 16 residues in the CDR3. J lost 7 bases, V lost 0 bases, and 8 bases had no gene match. CDR1 and CDR2 (germline): SGHRS, YFSETQ. CDR3 DNA sequence: TGCGCCAGCAGCTTGGCCCTCGCGGGAGGGGTGAATGAGCAGTTCTTC. It is translated as CASSLALAGGVNEQFF.

This rearrangement joins TRBV5-6 to TRBJ2-2; 10 nucleotides align to TRBD2. In germline, CDR1 is SGHDT, CDR2 YYEEEE. This CDR3 has 16 residues. The ends lost 2 bases at V and 8 bases at J; junction bases unmatched: 9. This CDR3 is CASSFSLAGDWGELFF. CDR3 in DNA: TGTGCCAGCAGCTTCTCTCTAGCGGGAGATTGGGGGGAGCTGTTTTTT. Combining the CDR3 with reference TRBV5-6 and TRBJ2-2 gives the whole variable domain DAGVTQSPTHLIKTRGQQVTLRCSPKSGHDTVSWYQQALGQGPQFIFQYYEEEERQRGNFPDRFSGHQFPNYSSELNVNALLLGDSALYLCASSFSLAGDWGELFFGEGSRLTVL.

The chain combines TRBV10-3 with TRBJ1-2, with D perhaps matching TRBD1 (6 bases). The V end was cut by 3 bases, the J end by 4 bases, with 12 bases between. Germline-derived CDR1 and CDR2 are ENHRY and SYGVKD. This CDR3 has 14 residues. This chain's CDR3 is CAISEGGDSYGYTF. The DNA of the CDR3 is TGTGCCATCAGTGAAGGGGGGGATAGCTATGGCTACACCTTC.

This clone was counted a single time. The V and J genes are TRBV7-3 and TRBJ2-3, with 13 positions matching TRBD2. This CDR3 spans 17 amino acids. From germline, CDR1 is SGHTA and CDR2 FQGTGA. The V segment lost 0 bases and the J segment 3 bases; nucleotides outside the gene matches: 3. CDR3 sequence: CASSLTGLAGATDTQYF. The DNA for the CDR3 is TGTGCCAGCAGCTTAACAGGACTAGCGGGAGCTACAGATACGCAGTATTTT.

The rearrangement joins TRBV6-1 to TRBJ1-2; D call uncertain. CDR1 is MNHNS, CDR2 SASEGT, per germline. Trimming shortened V by 1 base and J by 0 bases, and 3 bases separated the two germline ends. CDR3 length: 13 amino acids. Written as DNA, the CDR3 is TGTGCCAGCAGTGAAGGAGCTAACTATGGCTACACCTTC. Its protein product is CASSEGANYGYTF.

A single count supports this clone. The chain joins TRBV6-1 to TRBJ2-1, with 8 bases that match TRBD2. Germline V lookup: CDR1 MNHNS, CDR2 SASEGT. There are 15 residues in the CDR3. Trimming removed 2 bases from V and 5 bases from J; junction bases left unmatched: 5. Here the CDR3 DNA reads TGTGCCAGCAGTGAATGGTCTAGCGGGCACAATGAGCAGTTCTTC. Amino acid sequence: CASSEWSSGHNEQFF.

This chain joins TRBV19 and TRBJ2-7, with TRBD2 matching 9 bases. The CDR3 consists of 20 residues. CDR1 and CDR2 from the germline V gene are LNHDA and SQIVND (reference sequence). Losses at the gene ends were 5 bases for V and 1 base for J; bases not matched to a gene: 21. Here the CDR3 DNA reads TGTGCCAGTAGTCTCCGGGGTAGCGGGAGTAGTTTTGGCATTTCCTACGAGCAGTACTTC. It specifies CASSLRGSGSSFGISYEQYF.